This is a list of T cell receptor beta chains from one sample in a study of OX40 agonist ivuxolimab in advanced cancers. Clones were read by immunoSEQ multiplex PCR, and TCRdb kept only the in-frame ones, dropping some. The sample shows roughly 72,000 clones, roughly 80% of them seen only once. The sample here was CD4+ or CD8+ T cells sorted from blood, taken in a trial of the OX40 agonist ivuxolimab. The source of these receptors is an adult with an advanced solid tumor such as melanoma, head and neck, liver or kidney cancer. The CDR3 runs from the conserved cysteine through the conserved F or W. The order of the fields is V gene, CDR3 length, D gene, clone size, J gene, CDR3 DNA, CDR3 protein. The D gene is left open where the match is weak. Clone sizes are given selectively: once, few, many, or a class where the clone is expanded.

TRBV7-9	15	TRBD2	-	TRBJ2-3	TGTGCCAGCAGCATGACTAGCGGGGGCACAGATACGCAGTATTTT	CASSMTSGGTDTQYF
TRBV29-1	14	TRBD2	-	TRBJ2-5	TGCAGCGTTGTCGTACTAGCGGGATTAGAGACCCAGTACTTC	CSVVVLAGLETQYF
TRBV23-1	14	TRBD1	few	TRBJ2-1	TGCGCCAGCAGTTGCCGGACAGGGGGGAATGAGCAGTTCTTC	CASSCRTGGNEQFF
TRBV5-1	15	-	-	TRBJ2-5	TGCGCCAGCAGCCTTCGACCCGGGGACCCCGAGACCCAGTACTTC	CASSLRPGDPETQYF
TRBV7-9	12	TRBD1	-	TRBJ2-7	TGTGCCAGCAGCGGCAGGGGGTACGAGCAGTACTTC	CASSGRGYEQYF
TRBV4-3	13	-	once	TRBJ1-2	TGCGCCAGCAGCCAAGATCGGCAGCATGGCTACACCTTC	CASSQDRQHGYTF
TRBV5-4	16	TRBD2	few	TRBJ2-1	TGTGCCAGCAGCAGCGGGGGCCAGAGCTCCTACAATGAGCAGTTCTTC	CASSSGGQSSYNEQFF
TRBV11-2	15	-	-	TRBJ2-7	TGTGCCAGCAGCTTAACTCCACAGATTTCCTACGAGCAGTACTTC	CASSLTPQISYEQYF
TRBV5-1	15	-	-	TRBJ2-1	TGCGCCAGCAGCTTGGCAGGGGTCGGCTACAATGAGCAGTTCTTC	CASSLAGVGYNEQFF
TRBV7-2	18	TRBD2	-	TRBJ2-5	TGTGCCAGCAGCCCCCGACTAGCGGGAGGCCCGACCGAAGAGACCCAGTACTTC	CASSPRLAGGPTEETQYF
TRBV5-6	16	TRBD2	-	TRBJ2-1	TGTGCCAGCAGCTTGGAAAGCGGGAGCGACTACAATGAGCAGTTCTTC	CASSLESGSDYNEQFF
TRBV6-1	15	TRBD1	medium-sized	TRBJ2-7	TGTGCCAGCAGTGAAAGGGGGACAGGGGGCTACGAGCAGTACTTC	CASSERGTGGYEQYF
TRBV7-9	17	-	-	TRBJ2-2	TGTGCCAGCAGCCCTCCGGCCCTGACCCCAAACACCGGGGAGCTGTTTTTT	CASSPPALTPNTGELFF
TRBV7-3	15	TRBD1	-	TRBJ1-1	TGTGCCAGCAGCTTAAGGCAGGGGGCAAACACTGAAGCTTTCTTT	CASSLRQGANTEAFF
TRBV6-6	14	-	-	TRBJ1-1	TGTGCCAGCAGTTACCTTGACCAGAACACTGAAGCTTTCTTT	CASSYLDQNTEAFF
TRBV4-1	16	-	-	TRBJ2-7	TGCGCCAGCAGCCACCCCGGGGCGGTGACCACCTACGAGCAGTACTTC	CASSHPGAVTTYEQYF
TRBV7-2	12	-	-	TRBJ1-3	TGTGCCAGCAGCCCGCTCCGGAACACCATATATTTT	CASSPLRNTIYF
TRBV10-3	16	-	-	TRBJ1-4	TGTGCCATCAGTGAGAGAGACGGGGTTAGGAATGAAAAACTGTTTTTT	CAISERDGVRNEKLFF
TRBV25-1	13	-	-	TRBJ1-2	TGTGCCAGCAGTGCTAGCTTTAACTATGGCTACACCTTC	CASSASFNYGYTF
TRBV27	14	-	-	TRBJ1-2	TGTGCCAGCAGTCGGGGGACGGTACACTATGGCTACACCTTC	CASSRGTVHYGYTF
TRBV19	16	-	-	TRBJ1-6	TGTGCCAGTACTCCGGGACCCCAAAGCGGAAATTCACCCCTCCACTTT	CASTPGPQSGNSPLHF
TRBV7-2	16	-	-	TRBJ1-2	TGTGCCAGCAAGAAACAGGGTCAGGTCGCTAACTATGGCTACACCTTC	CASKKQGQVANYGYTF
TRBV9	15	TRBD1	-	TRBJ1-6	TGTGCCAGCAGCGCCGGACAGGGAGCGAATTCACCCCTCCACTTT	CASSAGQGANSPLHF
TRBV9	14	-	-	TRBJ1-6	TGTGCCAGCAGCGTCCAGGGAAAGAATTCACCCCTCCACTTT	CASSVQGKNSPLHF
TRBV4-2	16	TRBD2	once	TRBJ2-7	TGTGCCAGCAGCCAAGAAGTAGGACTAGCGGGAGGGGAGCAGTACTTC	CASSQEVGLAGGEQYF
TRBV5-1	12	-	once	TRBJ1-2	TGCGCCAGCGCTTGGGGCTCCTATGGCTACACCTTC	CASAWGSYGYTF
TRBV7-9	14	TRBD1	few	TRBJ1-1	TGTGCCAGCAGCCGTAGACAGGGGAACACTGAAGCTTTCTTT	CASSRRQGNTEAFF
TRBV7-9	16	TRBD2	-	TRBJ2-5	TGTGCCAGCAGCCCTCGGGGGGGCCCCCCTTTAGGTACCCAGTACTTC	CASSPRGGPPLGTQYF
TRBV7-2	13	-	-	TRBJ2-3	TGTGCCAGCAGCTTAGAGGCGTTAGATACGCAGTATTTT	CASSLEALDTQYF
TRBV11-3	13	-	-	TRBJ1-1	TGTGCCAGCAGCGCCCCCCTGGGGGCTGAAGCTTTCTTT	CASSAPLGAEAFF
TRBV7-2	16	TRBD2	-	TRBJ2-3	TGTGCCAGCAGCTCGCAACTAGCGGGAGGGCCAGATACGCAGTATTTT	CASSSQLAGGPDTQYF
TRBV4-3	16	-	-	TRBJ2-1	TGCGCCAGCAGCCAAGCGCCGGAGGAGCTCTACAATGAGCAGTTCTTC	CASSQAPEELYNEQFF
TRBV27	14	TRBD1	-	TRBJ2-7	TGTGCCAGCAGTTTATCACAGGGGTTCGACGAGCAGTACTTC	CASSLSQGFDEQYF
TRBV4-1	16	-	-	TRBJ2-7	TGCGCCAGCAGCCAAGATTGGGGGACCGATACCTACGAGCAGTACTTC	CASSQDWGTDTYEQYF
TRBV2	15	TRBD1	few	TRBJ1-1	TGTGCCATCCAAACGGACAGGGGGCTGAACACTGAAGCTTTCTTT	CAIQTDRGLNTEAFF
TRBV27	16	TRBD2	-	TRBJ2-1	TGTGCCAGCAGTTCCTCACTAGCGGAGGACTACAATGAGCAGTTCTTC	CASSSSLAEDYNEQFF
TRBV5-1	13	-	-	TRBJ2-5	TGCGCCACCAGTAGAACGGATCAAGAGACCCAGTACTTC	CATSRTDQETQYF
TRBV7-9	17	TRBD1	-	TRBJ2-7	TGTGCCAGCAGCTCCCCATTATACAGGGGATCAAACTACGGGCAGTACTTC	CASSSPLYRGSNYGQYF
TRBV6-5	14	-	-	TRBJ1-3	TGTGCCAGCAGTTACGCGCGCTCTGGAAACACCATATATTTT	CASSYARSGNTIYF
TRBV9	15	-	once	TRBJ2-5	TGTGCCAGCAGCGTAGTAGGGACACACCAAGAGACCCAGTACTTC	CASSVVGTHQETQYF
TRBV2	15	-	-	TRBJ2-1	TGTGCCAGCCCGAGAGGAAGCGGAGGCTACAATGAGCAGTTCTTC	CASPRGSGGYNEQFF
TRBV6-5	15	-	-	TRBJ1-1	TGTGCCAGCAGTACCTCAGATTCAGGGAACACTGAAGCTTTCTTT	CASSTSDSGNTEAFF
TRBV6-1	18	-	-	TRBJ1-4	TGTGCCAGCAGTGAGTTTCTGGCAGCAGGAGCAACTAATGAAAAACTGTTTTTT	CASSEFLAAGATNEKLFF
TRBV11-3	18	-	once	TRBJ1-5	TGTGCCAGCAGCTTAGATTTCGTCACCAAGTGGAGCAATCAGCCCCAGCATTTT	CASSLDFVTKWSNQPQHF
TRBV7-2	12	-	-	TRBJ1-5	TGTGCCAGCAGCGTCGGAGATCAGCCCCAGCATTTT	CASSVGDQPQHF
TRBV4-1	15	-	-	TRBJ1-1	TGCGCCAGCAGCCAATCAACTGCGGGGGGCACTGAAGCTTTCTTT	CASSQSTAGGTEAFF
TRBV9	16	-	-	TRBJ1-2	TGTGCCAGCAGCGTAGCCGCAAGCGGAACCAACTATGGCTACACCTTC	CASSVAASGTNYGYTF
TRBV6-1	13	-	-	TRBJ1-1	TGTGCCAGCAGTACCGGCAAAAACACTGAAGCTTTCTTT	CASSTGKNTEAFF
TRBV5-1	17	-	-	TRBJ2-1	TGCGCCAGCAGCTTGGAGTTTTGGGGCTCCGGGTCGGATGAGCAGTTCTTC	CASSLEFWGSGSDEQFF
TRBV6-1	13	-	-	TRBJ1-5	TGTGCCGTAGGGGACTATAGCAATCAGCCCCAGCATTTT	CAVGDYSNQPQHF
TRBV18	15	-	-	TRBJ1-3	TGTGCCAGCTCACCCGGACAGTTCTCTGGAAACACCATATATTTT	CASSPGQFSGNTIYF
TRBV7-8	11	-	-	TRBJ2-7	TGTGCCAGCAGCTTCCTCTACGAGCAGTACTTC	CASSFLYEQYF
TRBV18	13	-	few	TRBJ1-5	TGTGCCAGCTCACCCCAGCCTAATCAGCCCCAGCATTTT	CASSPQPNQPQHF
TRBV9	15	-	-	TRBJ1-1	TGTGCCAGCAGCGTAGCGGACAGCTTGAACACTGAAGCTTTCTTT	CASSVADSLNTEAFF
TRBV6-1	13	-	-	TRBJ1-1	TGTGCCAGCAGTGAGAGGAGGGGCACTGAAGCTTTCTTT	CASSERRGTEAFF
TRBV25-1	16	-	-	TRBJ2-5	TGTGCCAGCAGTGACCCCGCCGGCGGGTGGCAAGAGACCCAGTACTTC	CASSDPAGGWQETQYF
TRBV10-3	11	-	-	TRBJ2-7	TGTGCCATCAGATCCAACAACGAGCAGTACTTC	CAIRSNNEQYF
TRBV18	14	TRBD1	-	TRBJ2-3	TGTGCCAGCTCATCGACAGGGGCAAGAGATACGCAGTATTTT	CASSSTGARDTQYF
TRBV4-3	13	-	-	TRBJ1-1	TGCGCCAGCTCCCGACAGGCGAACACTGAAGCTTTCTTT	CASSRQANTEAFF